The clone carrying this TCR beta chain was seen a handful of times. The data are from a study of T-cell reconstitution after alpha-beta-depleted transplantation in children. The CDR3 is made up of 13 amino acids. The germline V gene has CDR1 SEHNR and CDR2 FQNEAQ (reference sequence). Trimming removed 6 bases from V and 4 bases from J, with 9 bases in between. TCRbeta library preparation incorporated unique molecular identifiers. TCRdb reprocessed the PCR reads via MiXCR and lists one record per CDR3 protein. The sample consists of about 640,000 distinct CDR3 sequences, roughly 17% of them appearing once.

The specimen comprised PBMCs from the stem cell graft donor, sampled from the stem cell graft. The rearrangement uses TRBV7-9 and TRBJ1-4; D remains ambiguous. The TCR comes from a human donor who donated a stem cell graft to a child with acute myeloid leukemia. CDR3: CASRSTGNEKLFF. Written as DNA, the CDR3 is TGTGCCAGCAGGTCGACGGGTAATGAAAAACTGTTTTTT. Full variable domain (rest looked up from reference TRBV7-9 and TRBJ1-4): DTGVSQNPRHKITKRGQNVTFRCDPISEHNRLYWYRQTLGQGPEFLTYFQNEAQLEKSRLLSDRFSAERPKGSFSTLEIQRTEQGDSAMYLCASRSTGNEKLFFGSGTQLSVL.